What follows describes a single T cell receptor beta chain. The data derive from a study of blood T cell repertoires in COVID-19. V was trimmed by 2 bases and J by 1 base, leaving 8 bases between them. This CDR3 comprises 14 residues. CDR1 and CDR2 (germline): KGHSH, LQKENI. This table comes from immunoSEQ multiplex PCR, and its TCRdb copy is limited to in-frame clones, with some not included. The sample has more than 70,000 clones, about nine tenths seen once. Input material: peripheral blood. V gene TRBV18 combines with J gene TRBJ1-1, with no clear D. The source is a human donor in a cohort sampled during active COVID-19. CDR3 loop: CASSPGGRNTEAFF. The CDR3 nucleotides read TGTGCCAGCTCACCAGGCGGGAGGAACACTGAAGCTTTCTTT.